The sequence of this TCR beta chain was determined in a study of identical twins. All donors were healthy, and all were Caucasian. TCRdb analysed the 5' RACE reads with MiXCR anew, one entry per CDR3 protein. In the table there are about 210,000 distinct CDR3 sequences, approximately 9% of which are singletons. V lost 5 bases and J lost 5; bases outside the gene matches: 8. Per the germline V gene, CDR1 is SGHNT and CDR2 is YENEEA. The CDR3 loop spans 14 amino acids. The sequence came from a woman between 18 and 29 years old in good health. The V and J genes are TRBV11-3 and TRBJ2-5, with TRBD2 matching 7 bases. Sample: memory (CD45RO+) T cells sorted from blood. This chain's CDR3 is CASSQGYGGETQYF. The DNA of the CDR3 is TGTGCCAGCAGCCAAGGGTACGGGGGGGAGACCCAGTACTTC.